The rows below give T cell receptor beta chains drawn from one sample of a study of cytomegalovirus exposure and HLA in healthy donors. The data were produced by immunoSEQ multiplex PCR, yet TCRdb's version contains in-frame clones alone and is incomplete. The table lists about 210,000 clones, about four fifths of them singletons, with about 9.4% in the top ten. Sample: PBMCs. The receptors derive from a woman aged 45-60 years in good health and CMV-seropositive. Both conserved end residues are part of each CDR3. The D gene is left open where the match is weak. Some rows mark clone size as missing; the rest say once, few, many or name a class of expanded clone.

abundance	v_gene	d_gene	j_gene	len	CDR3nt	CDR3aa
NA	TRBV6-6	TRBD1	TRBJ1-1	13	TGTGCCAGCAACCAAGGGGGCCGTACTGAAGCTTTCTTT	CASNQGGRTEAFF
NA	TRBV29-1	TRBD1	TRBJ1-1	15	TGCAGCGTTAATCAGGGGGAGCCTTCGAACACTGAAGCTTTCTTT	CSVNQGEPSNTEAFF
NA	TRBV18	TRBD1	TRBJ1-5	16	TGTGCCAGCTCACCAGGGACAGGGGTTAGCAATCAGCCCCAGCATTTT	CASSPGTGVSNQPQHF
NA	TRBV27	TRBD1	TRBJ1-6	13	TGTGCCAGCAGGGACAGGGTAAATTCACCCCTCCACTTT	CASRDRVNSPLHF
once	TRBV6-5	TRBD1	TRBJ2-7	15	TGTGCCAGCAGTTACCTAGGACAGGGGGCCCACGAGCAGTACTTC	CASSYLGQGAHEQYF
few	TRBV5-6	NA	TRBJ1-1	12	TGTGCCAGCAGCCTAATTAACACTGAAGCTTTCTTT	CASSLINTEAFF
NA	TRBV15	TRBD2	TRBJ2-7	15	TGTGCCACCAGCAGGGAGCCGGGACTAGACTACGAGCAGTACTTC	CATSREPGLDYEQYF
NA	TRBV19	NA	TRBJ1-1	15	TGTGCCAGTAGTATAGGAGCCCACGGAGTCTCTGAAGCTTTCTTT	CASSIGAHGVSEAFF
NA	TRBV5-1	TRBD1	TRBJ2-3	20	TGCGCCAGCAGCTTACCGGGACAGGGGGCGCCTAGGGAAGTCGCAGATACGCAGTATTTT	CASSLPGQGAPREVADTQYF
NA	TRBV5-5	NA	TRBJ2-3	15	TGTGCCAGCAGCTTGGGGGCAGCTAGCACAGATACGCAGTATTTT	CASSLGAASTDTQYF
NA	TRBV2	TRBD1	TRBJ1-4	16	TGTGCCAGCAGTGAATTTTTGGGACAGGGGCGTGAAAAACTGTTTTTT	CASSEFLGQGREKLFF
once	TRBV5-1	NA	TRBJ1-2	15	TGCGCCAGCAGCTTGGGAGGGATCGAAGACTGGGGCTACACCTTC	CASSLGGIEDWGYTF
NA	TRBV2	NA	TRBJ2-7	13	TGTGCCAGCAGTGAGGACAGAGGGCACGAGCAGTACTTC	CASSEDRGHEQYF
NA	TRBV7-9	NA	TRBJ2-3	16	TGTGCCAGCAGCTCAATCGACAGTGCCGCCGGAGATACGCAGTATTTT	CASSSIDSAAGDTQYF
NA	TRBV28	NA	TRBJ1-1	13	TGTGCCATCGTTTCAGGGGCGAGGTCTGAAGCTTTCTTT	CAIVSGARSEAFF
NA	TRBV29-1	NA	TRBJ1-2	12	TGCAGCGTTGAAACTGGGCTCTATGGCTACACCTTC	CSVETGLYGYTF
NA	TRBV30	TRBD1	TRBJ2-3	14	TGTGCCTGGAGTGTAGGACAGGGCCCAGATACGCAGTATTTT	CAWSVGQGPDTQYF
few	TRBV4-1	NA	TRBJ1-1	13	TGCGCCAGCAGTTGGGGGCCCAACACTGAAGCTTTCTTT	CASSWGPNTEAFF
NA	TRBV29-1	TRBD1	TRBJ1-4	12	TGCAGCGTACGACAGGGAGATGAAAAACTGTTTTTT	CSVRQGDEKLFF
NA	TRBV6-5	NA	TRBJ2-3	13	TGTGCCAGCAGTTACTCGAGAGCAGATACGCAGTATTTT	CASSYSRADTQYF
NA	TRBV11-2	NA	TRBJ1-4	14	TGTGCCAGCAGCTTAGATCGGAGGTGGAAAAAACTGTTTTTT	CASSLDRRWKKLFF
NA	TRBV6-5	NA	TRBJ2-4	14	TGTGCCAGCAGCGACAGCTTAACCAAAAACATTCAGTACTTC	CASSDSLTKNIQYF
few	TRBV19	TRBD1	TRBJ1-4	14	TGTGCCAGTAGTACGGACAGGGCTAGTGAAAAACTGTTTTTT	CASSTDRASEKLFF
NA	TRBV7-9	NA	TRBJ1-4	14	TGTGCCAGCAGTAACGGGGCGGGGGATGAAAAACTGTTTTTT	CASSNGAGDEKLFF
NA	TRBV12-5	NA	TRBJ1-2	14	TGTGCTAGTGGTTTGGGAAGGGGCGACTATGGCTACACCTTC	CASGLGRGDYGYTF
NA	TRBV4-2	NA	TRBJ1-4	16	TGTGCCAGCAGCCAAGTGGAGGGTGGGACTAATGAAAAACTGTTTTTT	CASSQVEGGTNEKLFF
NA	TRBV2	NA	TRBJ2-7	12	TGTGCCAGCAGTGTAGACACCTACGAGCAGTACTTC	CASSVDTYEQYF
NA	TRBV7-3	TRBD1	TRBJ2-5	15	TGTGCCAGCAGCTTAATCGGACAGGGACAAGAGACCCAGTACTTC	CASSLIGQGQETQYF
NA	TRBV7-2	TRBD2	TRBJ2-5	16	TGTGCCAGCAGCTCCCCCTGGCGGGGGGGCCCGGAGACCCAGTACTTC	CASSSPWRGGPETQYF
NA	TRBV18	NA	TRBJ1-2	13	TGTGCCAGCTCGGAAGGGGGACGATATGGCTACACCTTC	CASSEGGRYGYTF
NA	TRBV7-9	NA	TRBJ1-1	15	TGTGCCAGCAGACCCCCGACAGGAAAGAACACTGAAGCTTTCTTT	CASRPPTGKNTEAFF
few	TRBV10-3	NA	TRBJ1-1	13	TGTGCCATCAGCCTAAGCTGGCCAGGCGAAGCTTTCTTT	CAISLSWPGEAFF
NA	TRBV27	TRBD2	TRBJ2-7	14	TGTGCCAGCAGGGAGGCGGGGGATTCCTACGAGCAGTACTTC	CASREAGDSYEQYF
NA	TRBV7-9	NA	TRBJ1-2	15	TGTGCCAGCAGCTTAGGGACAGACGGATACTATGGCTACACCTTC	CASSLGTDGYYGYTF
NA	TRBV4-1	NA	TRBJ1-1	15	TGCGCCAGCAGCCAGTCCTGGGCACAGAACACTGAAGCTTTCTTT	CASSQSWAQNTEAFF
NA	TRBV15	TRBD2	TRBJ2-3	16	TGTGCCACCAGCAGAGGCAGCGGGGGGGCCCCAGATACGCAGTATTTT	CATSRGSGGAPDTQYF
few	TRBV4-1	TRBD1	TRBJ1-5	16	TGCGCCAGCAGCCAAGTAGGACAGGGTGACAATCAGCCCCAGCATTTT	CASSQVGQGDNQPQHF
NA	TRBV28	TRBD1	TRBJ1-5	15	TGTGCCAGCACCCTACAGGGGGCAAGCAATCAGCCCCAGCATTTT	CASTLQGASNQPQHF
once	TRBV7-2	NA	TRBJ2-5	13	TGTGCCAGCAGCTTAATCGGCCAAGAGACCCAGTACTTC	CASSLIGQETQYF
few	TRBV6-5	NA	TRBJ2-7	14	TGTGCCAGCAAGGGACCCCAGGGGTTAAACGAGCAGTACTTC	CASKGPQGLNEQYF
once	TRBV28	TRBD1	TRBJ2-3	14	TGTGCCGCCGAGACAGGGGTGGGCACAGATACGCAGTATTTT	CAAETGVGTDTQYF